Shown below are 2 T cell receptor beta chains from a single sample sequenced in a study of T cell responses to AZD1222 COVID-19 vaccine. Profiling relied on immunoSEQ multiplex PCR, and the TCRdb table lists in-frame clones only, not all of them. Of roughly 70,000 clones listed, 86% are singletons. Sequenced here: peripheral blood, sampled on day 0 of AZD1222 vaccination. Every receptor here comes from an adult in good health.

The chain has TRBV27 and TRBJ2-2; D tentatively fits TRBD1 or TRBD2 (5 bases each). In germline, CDR1 is MNHEY, CDR2 SMNVEV (reference sequence). This CDR3 region has 15 residues. V lost 5 bases to trimming and J lost 4 bases, with 14 bases between them. The CDR3 DNA follows: TGTGCCAGCAGTCGAAAAGTCGGGGCCACCGGGGAGCTGTTTTTT. It encodes CASSRKVGATGELFF.

This chain connects TRBV6-5 to TRBJ1-6, with 7 bases that match TRBD1. The CDR3 spans 13 residues. The J segment lost 8 bases and the V segment lost 6 bases, leaving 4 bases of the junction unmatched. In germline, CDR1 is MNHEY, CDR2 SVGAGI. The CDR3 sequence is CASRRQGDSPLHF. The CDR3 DNA reads TGTGCCAGCAGGCGACAGGGAGATTCACCCCTCCACTTT.